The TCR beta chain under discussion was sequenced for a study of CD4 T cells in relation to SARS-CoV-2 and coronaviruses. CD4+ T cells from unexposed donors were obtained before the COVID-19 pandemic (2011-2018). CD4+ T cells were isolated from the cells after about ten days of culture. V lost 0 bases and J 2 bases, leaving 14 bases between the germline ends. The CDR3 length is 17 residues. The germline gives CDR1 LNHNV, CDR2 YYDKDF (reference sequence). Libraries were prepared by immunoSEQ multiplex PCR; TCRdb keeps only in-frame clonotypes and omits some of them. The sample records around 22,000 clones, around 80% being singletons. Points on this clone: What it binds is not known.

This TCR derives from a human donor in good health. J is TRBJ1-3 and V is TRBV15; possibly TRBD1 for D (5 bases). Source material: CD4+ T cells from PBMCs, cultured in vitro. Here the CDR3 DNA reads TGTGCCACCAGCAGAGATCGGGGCGTAGCCACTGGAAACACCATATATTTT. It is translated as CATSRDRGVATGNTIYF.